The 14 T cell receptor beta chains below all came from one sample that was sequenced in a study of T cells in localized non-small cell lung cancer. Measured with immunoSEQ multiplex PCR; TCRdb has only the in-frame clones, and not every one. Among over 30,000 clones listed, 75% to 90% were seen once. The starting material was peripheral blood, obtained before any cancer treatment. These receptors were taken from a woman aged 40-69 years with stage I lung adenocarcinoma.

The genes are TRBV7-9 and TRBJ2-2, with TRBD2 identical over 11 bases. CDR3 size: 16 residues. CDR1 SEHNR and CDR2 FQNEAQ come from the germline V gene (reference sequence). Unmatched junction bases numbered 5, after V lost 5 bases and J lost 3 bases. The CDR3 DNA sequence: TGTGCCAGCAGCCCACTGGGACTAGCGGACACCGGGGAGCTGTTTTTT. Translation: CASSPLGLADTGELFF.

In its sample, this clone was seen once. The chain employs TRBV6-4 and TRBJ2-7; D is perhaps TRBD2 (5 bases). Germline V gene lookup returns CDR1 MRHNA and CDR2 SNTAGT. V lost 10 bases to trimming and J lost 2 bases, with 15 bases between them. The CDR3 runs to 13 residues. CDR3 in amino acids: CATPDWNTYEQYF. The CDR3 DNA reads TGTGCCACCCCGGACTGGAATACCTACGAGCAGTACTTC.

This clone was found once. V usage is TRBV19 and J usage is TRBJ2-1, with 7 bases lining up with TRBD2. V dropped 7 bases and J dropped 1; count of bases not matched to a gene: 7. This CDR3 is built from 15 residues. Germline CDR1 LNHDA, CDR2 SQIVND (reference sequence). The CDR3 here is CASTLAGGSYNEQFF. CDR3 DNA sequence: TGTGCCAGTACTTTAGCGGGTGGGTCCTACAATGAGCAGTTCTTC.

The chain recombines TRBV11-2 with TRBJ1-2, with 11 positions matching TRBD1. V dropped 1 base and J dropped 7; count of bases not matched to a gene: 5. Germline V lookup: CDR1 SGHAT, CDR2 FQNNGV. The CDR3 length is 15 residues. CDR3 DNA: TGTGCCAGCAGCTTAGTAGGGACAGGGGGTAGTGGCTACACCTTC. Amino acid sequence: CASSLVGTGGSGYTF.

This clone came up a few times. The chain recombines TRBV4-1 with TRBJ1-2, with D possibly TRBD1 on 5 matching bases. Germline CDR1 and CDR2: MGHRA and YSYEKL. V dropped 8 bases and J dropped 4 bases, with 11 bases sitting between them. CDR3 length: 12 amino acids. CDR3 in DNA: TGCGCCAGCCGCGGGGCAAGCTATGGCTACACCTTC. As protein: CASRGASYGYTF.

The chain employs TRBV19 and TRBJ2-7; D remains unclear. V lost 7 bases and J lost 0, with 16 bases in between. The CDR3 length is 15 residues. The germline V gene has CDR1 LNHDA and CDR2 SQIVND (reference sequence). The CDR3 DNA follows: TGTGCCAGTAAAAAGGAGCCCCGAAGCTCCTACGAGCAGTACTTC. Translation: CASKKEPRSSYEQYF. The variable domain in full, with the rest retrieved from reference TRBV19 and TRBJ2-7, is DGGITQSPKYLFRKEGQNVTLSCEQNLNHDAMYWYRQDPGQGLRLIYYSQIVNDFQKGDIAEGYSVSREKKESFPLTVTSAQKNPTAFYLCASKKEPRSSYEQYFGPGTRLTVT.

The chain couples TRBV18 to TRBJ1-3; no definite D call. CDR3 length: 11 amino acids. Germline values: CDR1 KGHSH, CDR2 LQKENI. V was cut by 6 bases and J by 8 bases, with 8 bases left in between. The CDR3 DNA reads as TGTGCCAGCTCCGCCGGGGACACCATATATTTT. Translated, it gives CASSAGDTIYF.

This clone has a single count. The CDR3 loop is CASSPTRGGPSYTF. Here the CDR3 DNA reads TGTGCCAGCAGCCCGACGAGGGGGGGACCAAGCTACACCTTC. V and J are TRBV7-8 and TRBJ1-2; D is possibly TRBD1 (6 bases). Trimming removed 5 bases from V and 9 bases from J, with 19 bases in between. This CDR3 region has 14 residues. Germline V lookup: CDR1 SGHVS, CDR2 FQNEAQ.

The gene calls are TRBV28 and TRBJ1-2; TRBD1 matches at 8 bases. This CDR3 is 14 amino acids long. Trimming removed 4 bases from V and 6 bases from J; junction bases left unmatched: 7. Germline V gives CDR1 MDHEN, CDR2 SYDVKM. The CDR3 loop is CASSSGDRRDGYTF. The CDR3 DNA reads as TGTGCCAGCAGTTCGGGGGACAGGCGAGATGGCTACACCTTC.

This chain connects TRBV19 to TRBJ2-3; maybe TRBD1 (6 bases). Germline lookup yields CDR1 LNHDA and CDR2 SQIVND (reference sequence). The CDR3 is 15 residues long. Between the trimmed V and J ends, which lost 8 bases and 2 bases, there was a span of 17 bases. The CDR3 spells CASRIGPGATDTQYF. CDR3 DNA: TGTGCCAGTCGGATCGGACCAGGGGCCACAGATACGCAGTATTTT.

The chain carries TRBV12-2 and TRBJ1-1. TRBV12-2 is termed a pseudogene. CDR3 length: 14 amino acids. The CDR3 bases are TGTGCAAGTCGCCCCGAGGCCCTGGGGACTGAAGCTTTCTTT. This translates into CASRPEALGTEAFF.

The chain couples TRBV11-3 to TRBJ2-2; no definite D call. This CDR3 has 13 residues. V shed 0 bases and J shed 2 bases, with 1 base lying between them. From germline, CDR1 is SGHNT and CDR2 YENEEA. Here the CDR3 reads CASSLDNTGELFF. CDR3 sequence (DNA): TGTGCCAGCAGCTTAGATAACACCGGGGAGCTGTTTTTT.

This chain links TRBV9 with TRBJ2-1; 11 bases agree with TRBD2. Germline assignment: CDR1 SGDLS and CDR2 YYNGEE. The CDR3 extends over 15 amino acids. V was clipped by 3 bases and J by 4 bases; unmatched bases: 3. The CDR3 DNA reads TGTGCCAGCAGCGAACTAGCGGGGGAATACAATGAGCAGTTCTTC. This sequence encodes CASSELAGEYNEQFF.

The genes are TRBV28 and TRBJ2-7; 7 bases align to TRBD2. Trimming cost V 3 bases and J 1 base; bases outside gene matches: 9. The CDR3 extends over 16 amino acids. The V gene's germline CDR1 is MDHEN and CDR2 SYDVKM. The CDR3 DNA is TGTGCCAGCAGTTTCCAACTAGCGAGACCTTCCTACGAGCAGTACTTC. Translated: CASSFQLARPSYEQYF.